The clone carrying this T cell receptor (beta chain) has a handful of counts. Antigen unknown. This sample stems from a study of cytomegalovirus exposure and HLA in healthy donors. Study results and caveats: Both high specificity and high sensitivity reportedly marked the classifier's diagnosis of cytomegalovirus status. Despite most TCR sequences being rare, some public TCRs occurred in many donors. An analysis done earlier found most TCR beta V segments productive about 87% or about 30% of the time.

The PCR made use of 60 Vbeta and 13 Jbeta primers. Some clones are missing from TCRdb's copy, which holds only in-frame ones; the method was immunoSEQ multiplex PCR. The sample has 140,000 to 150,000 clones; more than 60% are singletons. CDR3 length: 15 residues. CDR1 is MNHEY and CDR2 is SVGAGI in the germline V gene. The germline V and J ends were trimmed by 6 bases and 4 bases, with 17 bases remaining between them. Sample: PBMCs. This chain uses TRBV6-5 with TRBJ2-3, with a tentative D call TRBD1 (6 bases). The sequence came from a woman aged 60 to 75 in good health and CMV-seronegative. CDR3 sequence: CASRGVGAWSDTQYF. Written as DNA, the CDR3 is TGTGCCAGCAGAGGCGTGGGGGCATGGTCAGATACGCAGTATTTT.